A few counts support the clone carrying this T cell receptor beta chain. Per the germline V gene, CDR1 is SGHNT and CDR2 is YYREEE (reference sequence). CDR3 length equals 13 residues. The junction had 1 base not matched to a gene; V was cut back by 2 bases and J by 5 bases. The data were obtained in a study of blood T cell repertoires in COVID-19. Generated by immunoSEQ multiplex PCR, the TCRdb table keeps only in-frame clones and is missing some. In the table there are some 420,000 clones, 75% to 90% of which are singletons. This sequence originates from a man aged 30 to 45 who had recovered from COVID-19. Sequenced sample: PBMCs or T cells enriched from blood (not recorded which). The genes are TRBV5-4 and TRBJ2-5, with TRBD2 matching 9 bases. The CDR3 region is CASSFSGSETQYF. CDR3 DNA sequence: TGTGCCAGCAGCTTTAGCGGGAGCGAGACCCAGTACTTC.